These T cell receptor beta chains were read from a single sample in a study of T cell clonotyping in hematopoietic cell transplantation. Some clones are missing from TCRdb's copy, which holds only in-frame ones; the method was immunoSEQ multiplex PCR. The table records tens of thousands of clones, about 95% of them present only once. Specimen: peripheral blood mononuclear cells. The source of these receptors is a woman between 45 and 60 years old in good health. Some clones in this sample may be carry-over from other donors' samples. Both conserved end residues are part of each CDR3. The D gene is left open where the match is weak.

d_call: NA; j_call: TRBJ2-2; v_call: TRBV4-3; cdr3_nt: TGCGCCAGCAGCCGGTCCTCCCCGACTAACACCGGGGAGCTGTTTTTT; cdr3_aa: CASSRSSPTNTGELFF
d_call: NA; j_call: TRBJ2-2; v_call: TRBV28; cdr3_nt: TGTGCCAGCAGTCTCTTCTTTCCGGGGGGCCCGGAAACCGGGGAGCTGTTTTTT; cdr3_aa: CASSLFFPGGPETGELFF
d_call: TRBD1; j_call: TRBJ1-5; v_call: TRBV19; cdr3_nt: TGTGCCAGTAGCACCGACGGGACAGGAAATCAGCCCCAGCATTTT; cdr3_aa: CASSTDGTGNQPQHF
d_call: NA; j_call: TRBJ1-5; v_call: TRBV2; cdr3_nt: TGTGCCAGCGGCAGACACGGGCCCGACAATCAGCCCCAGCATTTT; cdr3_aa: CASGRHGPDNQPQHF
d_call: NA; j_call: TRBJ1-2; v_call: TRBV6-5; cdr3_nt: TGTGCCAGCAGTTCTGGACTAGGGGGGGCAGGAGGCTACACCTTC; cdr3_aa: CASSSGLGGAGGYTF
d_call: TRBD1; j_call: TRBJ1-1; v_call: TRBV19; cdr3_nt: TGTGCCAGTACCCGGACAGGGATGAACACTGAAGCTTTCTTT; cdr3_aa: CASTRTGMNTEAFF
d_call: NA; j_call: TRBJ2-7; v_call: TRBV4-3; cdr3_nt: TGCGCCAGCAGCCAAGCGGGGGGCGCCCACGAGCAGTACTTC; cdr3_aa: CASSQAGGAHEQYF
d_call: NA; j_call: TRBJ1-1; v_call: TRBV7-9; cdr3_nt: TGTGCCAGCAGCCCCCCAGTGTCCCTCACTGAAGCTTTCTTT; cdr3_aa: CASSPPVSLTEAFF
d_call: TRBD1; j_call: TRBJ1-2; v_call: TRBV5-1; cdr3_nt: TGCGCCAGCAGCTGGGGGCAGGGGGCCCAAGGCTACACCTTC; cdr3_aa: CASSWGQGAQGYTF
d_call: TRBD2; j_call: TRBJ2-1; v_call: TRBV4-2; cdr3_nt: TGTGCCAGCAGCATAAACCCCGGGACTAGATCGTTCGATGAGCAGTTCTTC; cdr3_aa: CASSINPGTRSFDEQFF